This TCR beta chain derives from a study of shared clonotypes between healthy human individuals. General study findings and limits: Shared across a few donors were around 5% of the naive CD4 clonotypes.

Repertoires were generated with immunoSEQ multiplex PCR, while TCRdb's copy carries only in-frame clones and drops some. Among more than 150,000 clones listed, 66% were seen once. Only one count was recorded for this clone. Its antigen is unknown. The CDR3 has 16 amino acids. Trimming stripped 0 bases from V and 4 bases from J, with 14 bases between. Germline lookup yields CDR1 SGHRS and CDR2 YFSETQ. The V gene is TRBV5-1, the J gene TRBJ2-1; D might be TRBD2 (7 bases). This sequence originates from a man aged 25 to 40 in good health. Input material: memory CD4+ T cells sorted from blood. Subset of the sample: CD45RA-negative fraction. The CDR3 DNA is TGCGCCAGCAGCTTGGGAGGGGGGGGAGGGTACAATGAGCAGTTCTTC. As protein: CASSLGGGGGYNEQFF.